Listed below are T cell receptor beta chains from one sample, sequenced in a study of shared clonotypes between healthy human individuals. Sequencing used immunoSEQ multiplex PCR; TCRdb keeps in-frame clones, though not all of them. The repertoire includes over a million clones, 78% of them detected once, and more than 0.55% sits in the top ten. Sequencing used memory CD4+ T cells from PBMCs. The receptors were sampled from a man aged 18 to 29 in good health. Some clones in this sample may be carry-over from other donors' samples. The CDR3 runs from the conserved cysteine through the conserved F or W. Not all rows give a size; the values are once, few, many and, for expanded clones, a class.

TRBV2,.,TRBJ2-5,CASSEVLETQYF
TRBV5-1,.,TRBJ2-7,CASSPVAGGYEQYF
TRBV30,once,TRBJ1-1,CAWRDPVGDPNTEAFF
TRBV5-1,.,TRBJ2-1,CASSPTGFGEQFF
TRBV5-1,.,TRBJ2-7,CASAPQGSGTYEQYF
TRBV5-8,.,TRBJ1-1,CASTPREGNTEAFF
TRBV4-3,.,TRBJ2-6,CASSQGDRSFSGANVLTF
TRBV7-9,.,TRBJ1-2,CASSFGQLNNYGYTF
TRBV5-1,.,TRBJ2-1,CASSSGTSGSGEQFF
TRBV10-3,.,TRBJ2-3,CAISEWAGGATDTQYF
TRBV30,.,TRBJ2-5,CAWSLRGEDQETQYF
TRBV7-9,few,TRBJ1-1,CASSSWNTEAFF
TRBV6-1,.,TRBJ1-1,CATSSGGQGNTEAFF
TRBV5-4,once,TRBJ1-2,CASSSGQGRGFGYTF
TRBV7-3,.,TRBJ2-1,CASSLLGRASGDNEQFF
TRBV18,.,TRBJ2-5,CASSPREMGETQYF
TRBV11-2,.,TRBJ1-1,CASSSPRPSGLGEAFF
TRBV6-6,.,TRBJ2-7,CASSSVLPYEQYF
TRBV28,once,TRBJ1-2,CASSLTPGGYGYTF
TRBV7-9,.,TRBJ2-3,CASTPDRGTDTQYF
TRBV15,.,TRBJ2-2,CATSRDTGELFF
TRBV6-1,once,TRBJ2-2,CASSTDSPGTGELFF
TRBV29-1,.,TRBJ1-2,CSVDRQGSYGYTF
TRBV10-3,.,TRBJ2-1,CAISASRGDNEQFF
TRBV4-1,.,TRBJ1-1,CASRKTGERNSSFF
TRBV2,.,TRBJ2-7,CASSEAAIGEQYF
TRBV5-1,.,TRBJ1-2,CASSSDQGAGGYTF
TRBV4-2,.,TRBJ2-1,CASSQDGTYNEQFF
TRBV28,.,TRBJ1-5,CASSRVYSNQPQHF
TRBV28,.,TRBJ1-2,CASSRAYGYTF
TRBV7-8,.,TRBJ1-4,CASSRWTGVNEKLFF
TRBV2,.,TRBJ1-5,CASSAQGGDQPQHF
TRBV11-1,.,TRBJ1-4,CASSDNTGPEKLFF
TRBV5-4,.,TRBJ2-5,CASSQTGTTNQETQYF
TRBV5-6,few,TRBJ1-5,CASSWGSLGNQPQHF
TRBV9,.,TRBJ1-5,CASSVGPADQPQHF
TRBV2,.,TRBJ1-2,CASSEAPEPTF
TRBV19,few,TRBJ2-5,CASSPPGGTSGQETQYF
TRBV6-5,.,TRBJ2-1,CASSYSPGRDNEQFF
TRBV7-9,.,TRBJ1-5,CASSFSGYAQHF
TRBV28,once,TRBJ2-1,CASSLTADEQFF
TRBV29-1,.,TRBJ2-3,CSVSPTATDTQYF
TRBV6-1,.,TRBJ1-2,CASSAGIGYTF
TRBV19,.,TRBJ2-1,CASSMSISPSSYNEQFF
TRBV5-6,.,TRBJ2-4,CASSAEFQLRAKNIQYF